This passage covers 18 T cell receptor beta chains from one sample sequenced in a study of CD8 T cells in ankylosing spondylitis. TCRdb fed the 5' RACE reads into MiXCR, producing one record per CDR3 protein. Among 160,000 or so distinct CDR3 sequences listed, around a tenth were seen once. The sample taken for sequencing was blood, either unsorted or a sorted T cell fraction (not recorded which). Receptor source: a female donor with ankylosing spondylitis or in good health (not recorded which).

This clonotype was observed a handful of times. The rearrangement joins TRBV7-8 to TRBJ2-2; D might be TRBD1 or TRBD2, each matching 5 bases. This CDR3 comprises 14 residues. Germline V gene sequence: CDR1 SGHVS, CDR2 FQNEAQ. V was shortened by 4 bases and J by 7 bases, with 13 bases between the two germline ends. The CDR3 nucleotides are TGTGCCAGCAGCTCAGTCGGGGCTCTCGGGGAGCTGTTTTTT. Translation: CASSSVGALGELFF.

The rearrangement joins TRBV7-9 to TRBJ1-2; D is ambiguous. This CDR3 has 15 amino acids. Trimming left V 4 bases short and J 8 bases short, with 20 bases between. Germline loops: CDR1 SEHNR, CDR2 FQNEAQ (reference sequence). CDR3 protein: CASSSSALKGHGYTF. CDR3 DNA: TGTGCCAGCAGCTCCAGCGCGCTGAAGGGTCACGGCTACACCTTC.

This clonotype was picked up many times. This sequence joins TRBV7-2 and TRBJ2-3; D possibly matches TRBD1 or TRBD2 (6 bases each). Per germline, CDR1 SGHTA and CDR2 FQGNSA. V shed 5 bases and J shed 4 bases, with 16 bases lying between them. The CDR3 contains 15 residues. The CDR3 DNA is TGTGCCAGCAGCGGAGGGGACACAACCCCAGATACGCAGTATTTT. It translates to CASSGGDTTPDTQYF.

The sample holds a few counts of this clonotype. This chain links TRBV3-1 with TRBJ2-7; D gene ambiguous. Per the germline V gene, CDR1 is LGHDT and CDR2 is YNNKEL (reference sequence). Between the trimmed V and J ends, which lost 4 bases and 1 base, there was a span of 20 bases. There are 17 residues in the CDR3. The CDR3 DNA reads TGTGCCAGCAGCCTCCGATTAGACCGCAGCTTTTCCTACGAGCAGTACTTC. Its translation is CASSLRLDRSFSYEQYF.

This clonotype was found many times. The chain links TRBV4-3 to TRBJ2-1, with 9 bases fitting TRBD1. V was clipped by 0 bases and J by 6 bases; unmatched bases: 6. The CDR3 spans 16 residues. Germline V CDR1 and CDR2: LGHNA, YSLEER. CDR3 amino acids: CASSQDSVTGGNEQFF. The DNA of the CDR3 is TGCGCCAGCAGCCAAGATTCGGTGACAGGGGGCAATGAGCAGTTCTTC.

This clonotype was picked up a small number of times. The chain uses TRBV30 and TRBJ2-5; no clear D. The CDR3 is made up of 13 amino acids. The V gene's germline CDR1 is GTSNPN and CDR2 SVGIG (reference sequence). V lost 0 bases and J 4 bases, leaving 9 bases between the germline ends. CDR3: CAWSVSRRETQYF. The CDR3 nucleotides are TGTGCCTGGAGTGTATCCAGAAGAGAGACCCAGTACTTC.

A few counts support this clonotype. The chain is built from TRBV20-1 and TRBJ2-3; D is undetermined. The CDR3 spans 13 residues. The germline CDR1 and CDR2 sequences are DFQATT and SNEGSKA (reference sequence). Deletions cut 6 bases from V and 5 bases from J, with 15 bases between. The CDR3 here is CSALLSLVDTQYF. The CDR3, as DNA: TGCAGTGCCCTACTGTCCCTTGTAGATACGCAGTATTTT.

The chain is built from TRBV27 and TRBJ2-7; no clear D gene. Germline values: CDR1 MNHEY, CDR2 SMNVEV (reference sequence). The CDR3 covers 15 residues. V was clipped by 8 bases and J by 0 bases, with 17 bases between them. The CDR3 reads CASLGWRLDSYEQYF. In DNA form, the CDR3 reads TGTGCCAGCTTGGGCTGGCGGTTGGACTCCTACGAGCAGTACTTC.

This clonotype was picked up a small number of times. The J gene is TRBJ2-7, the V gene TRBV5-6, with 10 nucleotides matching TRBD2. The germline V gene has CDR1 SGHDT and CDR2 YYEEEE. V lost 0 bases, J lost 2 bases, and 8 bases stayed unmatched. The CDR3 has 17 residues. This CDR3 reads CASSLALAGAYTYEQYF. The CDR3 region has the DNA TGTGCCAGCAGCTTGGCCCTAGCGGGAGCCTACACCTACGAGCAGTACTTC.

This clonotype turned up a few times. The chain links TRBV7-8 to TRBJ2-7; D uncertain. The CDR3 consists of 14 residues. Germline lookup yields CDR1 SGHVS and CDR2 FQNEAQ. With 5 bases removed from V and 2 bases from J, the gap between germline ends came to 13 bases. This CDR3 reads CASSHRTATYEQYF. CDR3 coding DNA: TGTGCCAGCAGCCATCGGACCGCCACCTACGAGCAGTACTTC.

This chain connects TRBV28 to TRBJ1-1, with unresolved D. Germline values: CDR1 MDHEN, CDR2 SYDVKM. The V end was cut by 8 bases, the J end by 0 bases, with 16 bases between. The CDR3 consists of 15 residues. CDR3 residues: CASSQEAVMNTEAFF. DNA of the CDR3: TGTGCCAGCTCCCAGGAGGCAGTTATGAACACTGAAGCTTTCTTT.

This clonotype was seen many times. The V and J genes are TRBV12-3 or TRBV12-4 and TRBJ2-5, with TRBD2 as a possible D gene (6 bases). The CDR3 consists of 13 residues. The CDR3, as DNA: TGTGCGGTGGCGGGACCCGGGGAAGAGACCCAGTACTTC. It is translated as CAVAGPGEETQYF.

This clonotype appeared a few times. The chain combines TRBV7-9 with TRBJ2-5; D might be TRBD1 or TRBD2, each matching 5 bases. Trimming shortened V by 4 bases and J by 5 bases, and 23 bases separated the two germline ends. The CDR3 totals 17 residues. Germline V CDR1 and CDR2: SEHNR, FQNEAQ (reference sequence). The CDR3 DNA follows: TGTGCCAGCAGCTCTTCCCGGGGCAGTCCAGGGTGGGAGACCCAGTACTTC. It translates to CASSSSRGSPGWETQYF.

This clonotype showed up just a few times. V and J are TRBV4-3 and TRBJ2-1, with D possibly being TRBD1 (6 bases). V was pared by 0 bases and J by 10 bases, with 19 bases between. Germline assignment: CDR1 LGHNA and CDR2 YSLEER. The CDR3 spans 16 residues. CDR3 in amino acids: CASSQDWSSGTLEQFF. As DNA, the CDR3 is TGCGCCAGCAGCCAAGATTGGTCGAGTGGGACATTAGAGCAGTTCTTC.

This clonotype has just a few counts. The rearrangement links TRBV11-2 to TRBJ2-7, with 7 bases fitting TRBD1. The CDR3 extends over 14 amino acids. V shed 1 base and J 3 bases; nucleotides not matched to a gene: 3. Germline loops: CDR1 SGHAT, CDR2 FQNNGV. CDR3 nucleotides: TGTGCCAGCAGCTTAGTGGGACAGTACTACGAGCAGTACTTC. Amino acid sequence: CASSLVGQYYEQYF.

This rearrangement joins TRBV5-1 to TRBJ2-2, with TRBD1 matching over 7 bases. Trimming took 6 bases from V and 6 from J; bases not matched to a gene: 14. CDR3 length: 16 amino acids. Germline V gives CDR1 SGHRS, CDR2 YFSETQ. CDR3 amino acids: CASTQITRQGAGELFF. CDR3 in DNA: TGCGCCAGCACGCAGATTACTCGACAGGGCGCCGGGGAGCTGTTTTTT.

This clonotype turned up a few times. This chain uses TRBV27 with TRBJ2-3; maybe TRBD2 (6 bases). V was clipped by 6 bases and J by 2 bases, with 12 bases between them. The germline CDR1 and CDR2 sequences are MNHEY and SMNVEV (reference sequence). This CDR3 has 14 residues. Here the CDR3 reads CASRPLGLTDTQYF. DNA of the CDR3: TGTGCCAGCAGACCTCTGGGACTCACAGATACGCAGTATTTT.

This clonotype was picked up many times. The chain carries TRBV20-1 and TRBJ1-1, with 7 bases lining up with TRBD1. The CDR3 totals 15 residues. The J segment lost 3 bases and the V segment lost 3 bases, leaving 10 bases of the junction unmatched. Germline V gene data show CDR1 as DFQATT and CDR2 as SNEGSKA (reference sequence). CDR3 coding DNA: TGCAGTGCTAGCGAGGGGGCGGTAGGCTACACTGAAGCTTTCTTT. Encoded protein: CSASEGAVGYTEAFF.